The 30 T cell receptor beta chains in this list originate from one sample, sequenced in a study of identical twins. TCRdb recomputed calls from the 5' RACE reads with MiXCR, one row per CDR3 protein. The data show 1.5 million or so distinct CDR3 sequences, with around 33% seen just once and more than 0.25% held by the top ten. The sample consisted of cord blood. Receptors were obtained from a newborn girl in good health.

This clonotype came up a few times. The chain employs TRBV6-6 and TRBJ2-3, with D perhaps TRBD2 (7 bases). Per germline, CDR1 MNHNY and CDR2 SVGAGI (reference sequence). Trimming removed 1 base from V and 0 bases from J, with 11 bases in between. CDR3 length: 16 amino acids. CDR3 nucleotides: TGTGCCAGCAGTTACTTACGGGGGGCCAGCACAGATACGCAGTATTTT. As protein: CASSYLRGASTDTQYF.

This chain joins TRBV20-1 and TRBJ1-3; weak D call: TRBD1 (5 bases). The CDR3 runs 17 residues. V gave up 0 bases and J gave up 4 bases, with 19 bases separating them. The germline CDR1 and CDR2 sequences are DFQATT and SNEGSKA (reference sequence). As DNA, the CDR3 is TGCAGTGCTAGAGATCCCAACGCGGGGCGCCTGGGAAACACCATATATTTT. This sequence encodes CSARDPNAGRLGNTIYF.

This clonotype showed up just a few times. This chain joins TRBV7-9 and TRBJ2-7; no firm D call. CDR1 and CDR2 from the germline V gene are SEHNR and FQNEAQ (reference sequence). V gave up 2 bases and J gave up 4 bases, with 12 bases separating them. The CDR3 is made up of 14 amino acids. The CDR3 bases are TGTGCCAGCAGCTTATCTTCGCCGGTATACGAGCAGTACTTC. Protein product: CASSLSSPVYEQYF.

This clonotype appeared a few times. The CDR3 DNA is TGTGCCAGCATATCGCCACCGGGACAGGGGACGGACTACGAGCAGTACTTC. Translation gives CASISPPGQGTDYEQYF. This chain connects TRBV2 to TRBJ2-7; 10 positions agree with TRBD1. This CDR3 has 17 amino acids. In germline, CDR1 is SNHLY, CDR2 FYNNEI. V lost 7 bases, J lost 3 bases, and 15 bases stayed unmatched. Full variable domain (outside the CDR3, taken from reference TRBV2 and TRBJ2-7): EPEVTQTPSHQVTQMGQEVILRCVPISNHLYFYWYRQILGQKVEFLVSFYNNEISEKSEIFDDQFSVERPDGSNFTLKIRSTKLEDSAMYFCASISPPGQGTDYEQYFGPGTRLTVT.

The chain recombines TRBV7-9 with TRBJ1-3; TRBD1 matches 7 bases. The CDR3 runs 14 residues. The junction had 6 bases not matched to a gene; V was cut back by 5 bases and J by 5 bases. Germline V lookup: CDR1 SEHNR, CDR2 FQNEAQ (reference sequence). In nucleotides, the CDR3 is TGTGCCAGCAGCGACAAGGGACAGAGAAACACCATATATTTT. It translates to CASSDKGQRNTIYF.

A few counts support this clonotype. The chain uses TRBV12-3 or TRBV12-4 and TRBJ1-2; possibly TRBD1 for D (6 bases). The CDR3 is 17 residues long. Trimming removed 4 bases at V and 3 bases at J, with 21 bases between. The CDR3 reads CASSSRRASGADYGYTF. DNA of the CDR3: TGTGCCAGCAGTTCGCGCCGGGCTTCGGGGGCCGACTATGGCTACACCTTC.

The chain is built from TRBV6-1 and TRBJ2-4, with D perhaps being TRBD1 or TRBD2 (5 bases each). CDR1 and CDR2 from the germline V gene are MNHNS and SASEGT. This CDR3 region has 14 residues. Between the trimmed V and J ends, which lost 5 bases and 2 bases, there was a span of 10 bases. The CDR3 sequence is CASSPRDPKNIQYF. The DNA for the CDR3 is TGTGCCAGCAGTCCTCGGGACCCCAAAAACATTCAGTACTTC.

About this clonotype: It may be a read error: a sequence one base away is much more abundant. As DNA, the CDR3 is TGTGCCATCAGTTTCCTAGACTCCACAGATACGCAGTATTTT. Its translation is CAISFLDSTDTQYF. This chain uses TRBV27 with TRBJ2-3, with D unclear. The CDR3 length is 14 residues. The germline V gene encodes CDR1 MNHEY and CDR2 SMNVEV (reference sequence).

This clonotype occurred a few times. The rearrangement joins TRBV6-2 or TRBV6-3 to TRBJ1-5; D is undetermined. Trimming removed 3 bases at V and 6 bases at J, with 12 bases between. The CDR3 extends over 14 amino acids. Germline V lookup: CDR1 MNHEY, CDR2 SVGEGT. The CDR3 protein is CASSYRGGRQPQHF. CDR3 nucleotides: TGTGCCAGCAGTTATCGGGGAGGGCGTCAGCCCCAGCATTTT.

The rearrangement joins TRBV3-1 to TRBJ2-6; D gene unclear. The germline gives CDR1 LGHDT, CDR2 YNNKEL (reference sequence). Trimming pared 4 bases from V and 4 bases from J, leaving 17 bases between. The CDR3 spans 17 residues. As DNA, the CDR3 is TGTGCCAGCAGCCCCCCGGGCCTATATAGGGGGGCCAACGTCCTGACTTTC. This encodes CASSPPGLYRGANVLTF.

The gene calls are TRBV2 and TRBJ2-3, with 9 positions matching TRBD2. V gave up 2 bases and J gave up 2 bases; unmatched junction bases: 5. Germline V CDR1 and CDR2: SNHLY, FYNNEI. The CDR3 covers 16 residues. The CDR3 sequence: CASSEHSGGPTDTQYF. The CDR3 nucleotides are TGTGCCAGCAGTGAACATAGCGGGGGTCCCACAGATACGCAGTATTTT.

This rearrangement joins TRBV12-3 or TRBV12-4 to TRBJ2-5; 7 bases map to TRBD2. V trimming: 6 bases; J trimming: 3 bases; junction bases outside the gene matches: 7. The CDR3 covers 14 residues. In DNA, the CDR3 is TGTGCCAGCAGGTCAATGGGGGGGAAAGAGACCCAGTACTTC. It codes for CASRSMGGKETQYF.

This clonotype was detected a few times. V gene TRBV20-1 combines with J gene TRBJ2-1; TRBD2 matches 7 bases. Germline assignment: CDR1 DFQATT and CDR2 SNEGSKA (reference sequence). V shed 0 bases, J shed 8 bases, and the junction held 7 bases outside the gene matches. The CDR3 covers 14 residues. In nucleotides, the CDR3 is TGCAGTGCTAGAGACCGCCCGGGGGGACATGAGCAGTTCTTC. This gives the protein CSARDRPGGHEQFF.

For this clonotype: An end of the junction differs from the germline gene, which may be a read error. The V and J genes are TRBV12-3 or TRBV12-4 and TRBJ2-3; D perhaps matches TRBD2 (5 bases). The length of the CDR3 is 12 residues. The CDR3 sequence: CASRESAGTRYF. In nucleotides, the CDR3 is TGTGCCAGCAGGGAGTCCGCGGGCACGCGGTATTTT.

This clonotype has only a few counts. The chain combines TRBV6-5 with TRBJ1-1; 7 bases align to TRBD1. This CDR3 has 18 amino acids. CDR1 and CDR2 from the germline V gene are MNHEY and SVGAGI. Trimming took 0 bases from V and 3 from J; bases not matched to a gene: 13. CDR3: CASSYSIFTGARHTEAFF. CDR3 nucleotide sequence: TGTGCCAGCAGTTACTCGATCTTCACAGGGGCGCGGCACACTGAAGCTTTCTTT.

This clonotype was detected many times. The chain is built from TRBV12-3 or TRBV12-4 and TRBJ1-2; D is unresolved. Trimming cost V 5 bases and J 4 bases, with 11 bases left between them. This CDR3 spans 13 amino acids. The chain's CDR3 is CASSPPDVYGYTF. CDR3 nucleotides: TGTGCCAGCAGTCCACCTGATGTCTATGGCTACACCTTC.

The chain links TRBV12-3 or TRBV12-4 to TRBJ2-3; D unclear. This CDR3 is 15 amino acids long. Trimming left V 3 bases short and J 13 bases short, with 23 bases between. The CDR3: CASSFPQVRADMEYF. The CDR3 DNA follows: TGTGCCAGCAGTTTCCCCCAGGTGAGAGCAGATATGGAGTATTTT.

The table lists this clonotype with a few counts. DNA for the CDR3: TGCGCCAGCCGCCTGAGCGGAAACACCGGGGAGCTGTTTTTT. Protein product: CASRLSGNTGELFF. The chain couples TRBV5-1 to TRBJ2-2, with D possibly being TRBD2 (5 bases). Trimming removed 7 bases at V and 2 bases at J, with 12 bases between. The CDR3 extends over 14 amino acids. Germline V gene lookup returns CDR1 SGHRS and CDR2 YFSETQ.

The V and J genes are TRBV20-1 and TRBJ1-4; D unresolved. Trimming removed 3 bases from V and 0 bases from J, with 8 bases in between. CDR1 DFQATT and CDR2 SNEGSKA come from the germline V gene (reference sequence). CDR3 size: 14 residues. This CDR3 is CSASKAATNEKLFF. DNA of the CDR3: TGCAGTGCTAGTAAGGCAGCAACTAATGAAAAACTGTTTTTT.

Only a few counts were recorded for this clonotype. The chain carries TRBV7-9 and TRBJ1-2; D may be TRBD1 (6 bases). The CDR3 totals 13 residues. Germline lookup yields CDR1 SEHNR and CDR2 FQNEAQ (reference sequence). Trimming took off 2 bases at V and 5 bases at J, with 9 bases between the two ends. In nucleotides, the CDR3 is TGTGCCAGCAGCTTACCGGACAGTTATGGCTACACCTTC. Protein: CASSLPDSYGYTF. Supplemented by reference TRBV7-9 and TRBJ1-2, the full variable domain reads DTGVSQNPRHKITKRGQNVTFRCDPISEHNRLYWYRQTLGQGPEFLTYFQNEAQLEKSRLLSDRFSAERPKGSFSTLEIQRTEQGDSAMYLCASSLPDSYGYTFGSGTRLTVV.

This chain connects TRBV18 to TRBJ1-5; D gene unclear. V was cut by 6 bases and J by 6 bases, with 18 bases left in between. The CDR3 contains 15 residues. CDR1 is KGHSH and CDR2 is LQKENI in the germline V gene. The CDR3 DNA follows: TGTGCCAGCTCCACACTGGGCCTAACTTCTCAGCCCCAGCATTTT. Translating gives CASSTLGLTSQPQHF. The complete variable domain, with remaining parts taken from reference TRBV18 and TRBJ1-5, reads NAGVMQNPRHLVRRRGQEARLRCSPMKGHSHVYWYRQLPEEGLKFMVYLQKENIIDESGMPKERFSAEFPKEGPSILRIQQVVRGDSAAYFCASSTLGLTSQPQHFGDGTRLSIL.

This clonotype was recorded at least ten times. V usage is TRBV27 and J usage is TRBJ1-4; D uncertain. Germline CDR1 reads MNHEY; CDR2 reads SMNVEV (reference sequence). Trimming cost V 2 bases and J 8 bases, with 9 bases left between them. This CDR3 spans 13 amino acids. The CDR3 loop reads CASSLGGSEKLFF. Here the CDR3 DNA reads TGTGCCAGCAGTTTAGGAGGGAGCGAAAAACTGTTTTTT.

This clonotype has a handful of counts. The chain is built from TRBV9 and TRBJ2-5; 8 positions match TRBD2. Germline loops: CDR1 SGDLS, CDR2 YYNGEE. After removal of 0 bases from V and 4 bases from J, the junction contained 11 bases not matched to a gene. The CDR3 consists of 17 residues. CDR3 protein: CASSVGTSREVGETQYF. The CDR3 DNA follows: TGTGCCAGCAGCGTAGGGACTAGCCGGGAAGTCGGAGAGACCCAGTACTTC.

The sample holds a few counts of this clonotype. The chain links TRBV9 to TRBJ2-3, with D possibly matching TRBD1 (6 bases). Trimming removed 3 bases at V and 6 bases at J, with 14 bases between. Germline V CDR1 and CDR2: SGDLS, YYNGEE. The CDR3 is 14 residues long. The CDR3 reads CASSAGHLMDTQYF. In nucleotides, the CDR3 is TGTGCCAGCAGCGCGGGACATCTAATGGATACGCAGTATTTT. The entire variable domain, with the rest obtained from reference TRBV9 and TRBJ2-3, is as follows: DSGVTQTPKHLITATGQRVTLRCSPRSGDLSVYWYQQSLDQGLQFLIQYYNGEERAKGNILERFSAQQFPDLHSELNLSSLELGDSALYFCASSAGHLMDTQYFGPGTRLTVL.

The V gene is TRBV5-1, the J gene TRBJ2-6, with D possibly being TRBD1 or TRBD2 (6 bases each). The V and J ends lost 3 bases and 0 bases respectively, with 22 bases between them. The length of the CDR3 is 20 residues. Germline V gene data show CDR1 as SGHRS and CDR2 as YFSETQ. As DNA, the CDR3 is TGCGCCAGCAGCTCCCCCCCATATAGGGGGGCGATCTCTGGGGCCAACGTCCTGACTTTC. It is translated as CASSSPPYRGAISGANVLTF.

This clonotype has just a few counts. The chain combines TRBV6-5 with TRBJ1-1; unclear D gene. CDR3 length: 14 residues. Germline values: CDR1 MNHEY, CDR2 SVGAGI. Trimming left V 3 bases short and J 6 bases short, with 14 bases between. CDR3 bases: TGTGCCAGCAGTTATTCCGGCAGCACGCCTGAAGCTTTCTTT. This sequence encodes CASSYSGSTPEAFF.

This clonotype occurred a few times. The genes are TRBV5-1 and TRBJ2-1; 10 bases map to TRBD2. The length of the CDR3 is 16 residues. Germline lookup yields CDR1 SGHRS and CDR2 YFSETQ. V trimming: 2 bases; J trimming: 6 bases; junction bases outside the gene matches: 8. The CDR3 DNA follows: TGCGCCAGCAGCTTTAACGGGCTAGCGGGAGTCAATGAGCAGTTCTTC. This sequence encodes CASSFNGLAGVNEQFF.

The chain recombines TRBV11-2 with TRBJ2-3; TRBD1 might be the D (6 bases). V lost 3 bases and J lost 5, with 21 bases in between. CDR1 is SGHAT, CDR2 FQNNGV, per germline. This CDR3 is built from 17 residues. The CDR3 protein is CASSFRVGGRLGDTQYF. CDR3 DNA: TGTGCCAGCAGCTTTAGAGTAGGGGGTAGGTTGGGAGATACGCAGTATTTT.

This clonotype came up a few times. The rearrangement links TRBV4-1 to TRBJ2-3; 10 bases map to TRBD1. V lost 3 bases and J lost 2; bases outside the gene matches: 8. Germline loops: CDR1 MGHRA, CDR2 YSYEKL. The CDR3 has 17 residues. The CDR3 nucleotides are TGCGCCAGCAGCCATGGACGGGACAGGGGTTTCACAGATACGCAGTATTTT. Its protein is CASSHGRDRGFTDTQYF.

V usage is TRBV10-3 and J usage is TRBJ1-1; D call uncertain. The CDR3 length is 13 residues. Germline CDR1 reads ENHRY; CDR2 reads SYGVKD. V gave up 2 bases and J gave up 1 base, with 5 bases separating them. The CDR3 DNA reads TGTGCCATCAGTGAGGGCCCGAACACTGAAGCTTTCTTT. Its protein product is CAISEGPNTEAFF.